The clone carrying this TCR beta chain ranks as large. Its antigen is as yet unknown. Assay: immunoSEQ multiplex PCR; the TCRdb copy retains only in-frame clones and omits some. Of around 7,500 clones listed, over 60% are singletons. Each case's diagnosis was confirmed by two pathologists on H&E. The data originate from a study of immune evolution from preneoplasia to lung adenocarcinoma. The overall study: HLA loss of heterozygosity: roughly 6.4% AIS, roughly 15% MIA, approximately 35% ADC, none AAH.

V trimming: 0 bases; J trimming: 0 bases; junction bases outside the gene matches: 4. This CDR3 region has 16 residues. Germline V lookup: CDR1 LGHNA, CDR2 YSLEER. Study-level points and caveats: From normal lung to invasive adenocarcinoma, top clone frequencies appeared to decrease. Clonality was highest in normal lung, lower in later-stage lesions apparently.

Sequencing was carried out using FFPE invasive lung adenocarcinoma tissue. V is TRBV4-3 and J is TRBJ1-1, with 7 bases that match TRBD1. The receptor was isolated from a middle-aged person with lung adenocarcinoma. The CDR3: CASSQDSRGVNTEAFF. CDR3 in DNA: TGCGCCAGCAGCCAAGACAGCAGGGGGGTGAACACTGAAGCTTTCTTT.